This T cell receptor (beta chain) was identified during a study of cytomegalovirus exposure and HLA in healthy donors. Study overall: Inside one of the first data releases sat tens of millions of unique TCRs taken from HLA-typed donors.

Comments on this clone: Its antigen is as yet unknown.

13 Jbeta primers and 60 Vbeta primers were used for the PCR. Sequenced by immunoSEQ multiplex PCR; TCRdb stores in-frame clones only, minus some. Among more than 65,000 clones, about 70% were seen once, and the ten largest hold approximately 3%. V was trimmed by 2 bases and J by 2 bases, leaving 10 bases between them. The germline gives CDR1 MRHNA, CDR2 SNTAGT. The CDR3 spans 15 residues. Study conclusions and caveats: With later analysis, a missense DCLRE1C variant became linked to TCR beta V- and J-gene trimming. In a later analysis, several top co-occurrence clusters appeared linked to parvovirus B19, influenza, CMV and Epstein-Barr virus. Among CMV-associated TCR beta chains, most appeared HLA-restricted in a later analysis.

Sequencing input: PBMCs. The chain links TRBV6-4 to TRBJ1-3, with D possibly being TRBD1 (6 bases). This TCR was recovered from a man in his forties in good health and CMV-seronegative. The CDR3 nucleotides read TGTGCCAGCAGTGACGAAGCAGGGGCTGGAAACACCATATATTTT. Its translation: CASSDEAGAGNTIYF.